The sequence of this T cell receptor (beta chain) was determined in a study of CD8+CD57+ T cells in acquired aplastic anemia. Findings of the study overall: Patients and controls shared 25 to 30 CD8+ CDR3 sequences.

V shed 5 bases, J shed 3 bases, and the junction held 12 bases outside the gene matches. Per the germline V gene, CDR1 is SEHNR and CDR2 is FQNEAQ (reference sequence). This CDR3 is 16 amino acids long. TCR beta VDJ and CDR3 were profiled, and genomic DNA was the template. One entry per CDR3 protein results from TCRdb running MiXCR on the reads. The sample shows around 230,000 distinct CDR3 sequences, over 60% of them seen only once. This clonotype has at least ten counts. Its target is not known. This receptor was identified in a human donor in good health. The sample consisted of sorted CD4+, CD8+, or CD8+CD57+ T cells (not recorded which) from PBMCs. This rearrangement joins TRBV7-9 to TRBJ1-1; 7 bases fit TRBD1. DNA for the CDR3: TGTGCCAGCAGCACAACAGGGGTTTTTGGCGACACTGAAGCTTTCTTT. Translated: CASSTTGVFGDTEAFF.